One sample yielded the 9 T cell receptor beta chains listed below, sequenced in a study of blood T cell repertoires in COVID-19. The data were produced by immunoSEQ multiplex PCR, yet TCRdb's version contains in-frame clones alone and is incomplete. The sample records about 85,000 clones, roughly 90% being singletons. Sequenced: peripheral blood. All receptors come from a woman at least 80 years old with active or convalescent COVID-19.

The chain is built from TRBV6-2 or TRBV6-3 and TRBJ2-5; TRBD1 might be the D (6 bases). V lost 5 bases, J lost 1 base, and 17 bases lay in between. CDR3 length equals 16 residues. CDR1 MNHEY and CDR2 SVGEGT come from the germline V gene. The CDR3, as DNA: TGTGCCAGCAGTCAAGGGGTACAGGGACCCCAAGAGACCCAGTACTTC. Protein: CASSQGVQGPQETQYF.

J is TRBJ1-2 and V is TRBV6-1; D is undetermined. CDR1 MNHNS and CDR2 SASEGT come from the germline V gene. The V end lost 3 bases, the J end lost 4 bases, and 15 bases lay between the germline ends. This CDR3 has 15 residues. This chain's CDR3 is CASSEVDGRGYGYTF. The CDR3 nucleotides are TGTGCCAGCAGTGAGGTGGATGGTCGGGGCTATGGCTACACCTTC.

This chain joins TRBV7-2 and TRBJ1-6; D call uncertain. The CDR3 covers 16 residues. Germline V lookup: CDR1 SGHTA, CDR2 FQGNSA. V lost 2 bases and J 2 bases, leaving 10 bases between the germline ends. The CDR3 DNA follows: TGTGCCAGCAGCTTATACCTATCGCCCTATAATTCACCCCTCCACTTT. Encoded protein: CASSLYLSPYNSPLHF.

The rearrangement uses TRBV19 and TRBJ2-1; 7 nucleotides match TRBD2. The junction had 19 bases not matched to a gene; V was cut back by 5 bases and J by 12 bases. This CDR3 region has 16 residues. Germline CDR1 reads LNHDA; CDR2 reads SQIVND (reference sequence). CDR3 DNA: TGTGCCAGTAGTCCGGGGGTGGGGAGGGCCGAAGTGGCGCAGTTCTTC. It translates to CASSPGVGRAEVAQFF.

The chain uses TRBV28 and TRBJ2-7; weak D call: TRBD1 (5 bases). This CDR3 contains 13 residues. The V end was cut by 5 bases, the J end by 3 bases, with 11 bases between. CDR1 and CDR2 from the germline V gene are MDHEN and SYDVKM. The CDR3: CASSRLRGYEQYF. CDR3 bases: TGTGCCAGCAGTCGTCTAAGGGGCTACGAGCAGTACTTC.

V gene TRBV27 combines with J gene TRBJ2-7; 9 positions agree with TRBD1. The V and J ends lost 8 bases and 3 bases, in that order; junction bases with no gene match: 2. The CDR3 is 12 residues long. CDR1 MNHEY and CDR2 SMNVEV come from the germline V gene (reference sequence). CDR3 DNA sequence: TGTGCCAGCTCGGACAGGGGCTACGAGCAGTACTTC. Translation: CASSDRGYEQYF.

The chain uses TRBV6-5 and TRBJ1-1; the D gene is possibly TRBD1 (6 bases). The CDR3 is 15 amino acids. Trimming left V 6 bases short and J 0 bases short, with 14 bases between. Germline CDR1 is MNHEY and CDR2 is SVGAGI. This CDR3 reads CASSSREGVNTEAFF. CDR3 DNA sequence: TGTGCCAGCAGCTCGAGGGAGGGGGTGAACACTGAAGCTTTCTTT.

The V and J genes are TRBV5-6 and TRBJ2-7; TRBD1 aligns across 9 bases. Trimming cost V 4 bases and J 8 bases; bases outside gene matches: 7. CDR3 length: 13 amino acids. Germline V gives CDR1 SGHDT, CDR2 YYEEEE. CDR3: CASSIRDRDKQYF. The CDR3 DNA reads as TGTGCCAGCAGCATACGGGACAGGGATAAGCAGTACTTC.

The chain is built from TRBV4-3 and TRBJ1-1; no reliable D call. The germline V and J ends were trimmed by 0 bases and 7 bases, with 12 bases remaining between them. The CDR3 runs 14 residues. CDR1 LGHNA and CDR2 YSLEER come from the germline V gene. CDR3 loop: CASSQDWATDEAFF. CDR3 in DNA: TGCGCCAGCAGCCAAGATTGGGCAACCGATGAAGCTTTCTTT.